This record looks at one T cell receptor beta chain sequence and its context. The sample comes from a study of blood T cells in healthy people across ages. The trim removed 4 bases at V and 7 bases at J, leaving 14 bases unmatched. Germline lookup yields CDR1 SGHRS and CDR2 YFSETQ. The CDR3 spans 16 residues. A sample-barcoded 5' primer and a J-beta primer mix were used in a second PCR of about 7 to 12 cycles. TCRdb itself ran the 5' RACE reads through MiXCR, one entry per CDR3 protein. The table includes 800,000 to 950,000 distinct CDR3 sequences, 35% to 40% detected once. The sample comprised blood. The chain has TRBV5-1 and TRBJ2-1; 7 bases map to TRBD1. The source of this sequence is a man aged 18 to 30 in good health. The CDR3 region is CASSLGTDPAGNEQFF. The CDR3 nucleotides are TGCGCCAGCAGCCTCGGGACAGACCCGGCGGGTAATGAGCAGTTCTTC.